This T cell receptor beta chain was profiled in a study of beta chain features in type 1 diabetes. What was sequenced were expressed TCRB transcripts, since all of the isolated RNA had been reverse transcribed. Libraries were prepared by immunoSEQ multiplex PCR; TCRdb keeps only in-frame clonotypes and omits some of them. This table has about 640,000 clones, around 12% appearing once. Study-wide results and limits: In all four CD4+ subsets, TCRB CDR3 length was significantly, moderately reduced in type 1 diabetes. Patients showed naive, central memory and Treg TCRB repertoires that appeared more similar than those of healthy donors. In patients and controls equally, PCR might favor templates that are shorter.

Sorting produced populations that all topped 95% purity. The V gene's germline CDR1 is LNHDA and CDR2 SQIVND (reference sequence). The ends were cut back, 3 bases at V and 4 bases at J, with 7 bases in the middle. This CDR3 spans 13 amino acids. On this clone itself: As yet, its antigen is unknown.

Sequencing used naive CD4+ T cells from blood. The rearrangement uses TRBV19 and TRBJ1-5; D ambiguous. The TCR comes from a man aged 30 to 45 with type 1 diabetes. The CDR3 sequence is CASSIWENQPQHF. The CDR3 DNA is TGTGCCAGTAGTATTTGGGAGAATCAGCCCCAGCATTTT.